The clone carrying this T cell receptor (beta chain) appeared a single time. The sample comes from a study of shared clonotypes between healthy human individuals. Original methodology: ImmunoSEQ supplied junction-only sequences lacking quality scores, so filtering was different. The method was immunoSEQ multiplex PCR; TCRdb's version includes in-frame clones alone and lacks a portion of them. The V and J calls and clone size come from that table; D and trimming were worked out from the DNA. The profile shows a few million clones, about nine tenths of them singletons. The trim removed 5 bases at V and 5 bases at J, leaving 16 bases unmatched. This CDR3 contains 18 residues. Germline CDR1 SGHAT, CDR2 FQNNGV.

The V call is TRBV11-2, the J call TRBJ1-5, with TRBD1 identical over 9 bases. The source material was naive CD4+ T cells from PBMCs. Subset: CD45RA+ positively selected. This receptor was obtained from a man aged 18-30 years in good health. Some clones in this sample may be carry-over from other donors' samples. The CDR3 bases are TGTGCCAGCAGCCCTCAGTCGTGGGGGGGACAGGGCGATCAGCCCCAGCATTTT. This encodes CASSPQSWGGQGDQPQHF.